A selection of T cell receptor beta chains follows, all from one sample in a study of blood T cell repertoires in COVID-19. Assay: immunoSEQ multiplex PCR; the TCRdb copy retains only in-frame clones and omits some. The data show around 68,000 clones, 86% seen once. Specimen: peripheral blood. These receptors all come from a man aged 35 to 55 with COVID-19, enrolled during active disease. Each CDR3 is given with its conserved first and last residue. The D gene is left open where the match is weak. The listing skips clone size in some rows; elsewhere it reads once, few, many or a size class.

v_call: TRBV28; j_call: TRBJ2-2; cdr3_length: 13; d_call: TRBD1; clone_size: once; cdr3_nt: TGTGCCAGCAGTCAGGGGGCCACCGGGGAGCTGTTTTTT; cdr3_aa: CASSQGATGELFF
v_call: TRBV2; j_call: TRBJ1-2; cdr3_length: 16; d_call: -; clone_size: -; cdr3_nt: TGTGCCAGCAGCCTACTCCAGGGGCTTGGGGACTATGGCTACACCTTC; cdr3_aa: CASSLLQGLGDYGYTF
v_call: TRBV19; j_call: TRBJ2-6; cdr3_length: 15; d_call: TRBD1; clone_size: -; cdr3_nt: TGTGCCAGTTTAACAGGGGCATCAGGGGCCAACGTCCTGACTTTC; cdr3_aa: CASLTGASGANVLTF
v_call: TRBV29-1; j_call: TRBJ1-1; cdr3_length: 13; d_call: TRBD1; clone_size: -; cdr3_nt: TGCAGCGTTGCGAGGACAGGGAAGACTGAAGCTTTCTTT; cdr3_aa: CSVARTGKTEAFF
v_call: TRBV30; j_call: TRBJ2-7; cdr3_length: 12; d_call: -; clone_size: -; cdr3_nt: TGTGCCTGGAGTATGGTGAGCGGAGAGCAGTACTTC; cdr3_aa: CAWSMVSGEQYF
v_call: TRBV28; j_call: TRBJ2-5; cdr3_length: 14; d_call: TRBD2; clone_size: -; cdr3_nt: TGTGCCAGCAGTTCACCCGGGACTATAGAGACCCAGTACTTC; cdr3_aa: CASSSPGTIETQYF
v_call: TRBV4-1; j_call: TRBJ1-4; cdr3_length: 16; d_call: TRBD1; clone_size: -; cdr3_nt: TGCGCCAGCAGCCAAGAGTTCGGACAGGGCGGTGAAAAACTGTTTTTT; cdr3_aa: CASSQEFGQGGEKLFF
v_call: TRBV6-5; j_call: TRBJ1-2; cdr3_length: 13; d_call: -; clone_size: -; cdr3_nt: TGTGCCAGTCAAGTGGGACAACACTATGGCTACACCTTC; cdr3_aa: CASQVGQHYGYTF
v_call: TRBV3-1/TRBV3-2; j_call: TRBJ2-1; cdr3_length: 12; d_call: -; clone_size: -; cdr3_nt: TGTGCCAGCAGCCAACGGTTCGATGAGCAGTTCTTC; cdr3_aa: CASSQRFDEQFF
v_call: TRBV3-1/TRBV3-2; j_call: TRBJ1-2; cdr3_length: 16; d_call: -; clone_size: -; cdr3_nt: TGTGCCAGCAGCCAACTCCCTATAGGCGGAAGCTATGGCTACACCTTC; cdr3_aa: CASSQLPIGGSYGYTF
v_call: TRBV5-6; j_call: TRBJ2-5; cdr3_length: 14; d_call: TRBD1; clone_size: -; cdr3_nt: TGTGCCAGCAGACAGACAGGGACGGGAGAGACCCAGTACTTC; cdr3_aa: CASRQTGTGETQYF
v_call: TRBV7-2; j_call: TRBJ1-3; cdr3_length: 14; d_call: -; clone_size: few; cdr3_nt: TGTGCCAGCAGCTTGGCGGGGACCGGAAACACCATATATTTT; cdr3_aa: CASSLAGTGNTIYF
v_call: TRBV19; j_call: TRBJ1-5; cdr3_length: 17; d_call: -; clone_size: -; cdr3_nt: TGTGCCAGTAGTTTCCGGACAGAGCTCATTAGCAATCAGCCCCAGCATTTT; cdr3_aa: CASSFRTELISNQPQHF
v_call: TRBV10-3; j_call: TRBJ2-3; cdr3_length: 16; d_call: TRBD1; clone_size: few; cdr3_nt: TGTGCCATCAGTGAGTCCCCGGACAGGAGCACAGATACGCAGTATTTT; cdr3_aa: CAISESPDRSTDTQYF
v_call: TRBV3-1/TRBV3-2; j_call: TRBJ2-5; cdr3_length: 18; d_call: TRBD1; clone_size: -; cdr3_nt: TGTGCCAGCAGCCAGGGAACAGGGGGCGGGGGAGTCCAAGAGACCCAGTACTTC; cdr3_aa: CASSQGTGGGGVQETQYF
v_call: TRBV19; j_call: TRBJ1-2; cdr3_length: 13; d_call: -; clone_size: few; cdr3_nt: TGTGCCAGTGGAAGGGACACTAACTATGGCTACACCTTC; cdr3_aa: CASGRDTNYGYTF
v_call: TRBV5-6; j_call: TRBJ2-7; cdr3_length: 15; d_call: TRBD1; clone_size: -; cdr3_nt: TGTGCCAGCAGCACATGGACAGGGTTTACCTACGAGCAGTACTTC; cdr3_aa: CASSTWTGFTYEQYF
v_call: TRBV29-1; j_call: TRBJ2-5; cdr3_length: 19; d_call: TRBD1; clone_size: -; cdr3_nt: TGCAGCGTTAGGCTTCCCGACAGGGGAATCGTGGGCTCCCAAGAGACCCAGTACTTC; cdr3_aa: CSVRLPDRGIVGSQETQYF
v_call: TRBV23-1; j_call: TRBJ2-7; cdr3_length: 11; d_call: -; clone_size: -; cdr3_nt: TGCGCCAGCAGTCAATTTATATGGCAGTACTTC; cdr3_aa: CASSQFIWQYF
v_call: TRBV7-8; j_call: TRBJ1-4; cdr3_length: 14; d_call: TRBD1; clone_size: -; cdr3_nt: TGTGCCAGCAGCAAAAACAGGGGCGCTGAAAAACTGTTTTTT; cdr3_aa: CASSKNRGAEKLFF
v_call: TRBV7-9; j_call: TRBJ1-4; cdr3_length: 17; d_call: TRBD1; clone_size: -; cdr3_nt: TGTGCCAGCAGCCAGAGACAGGGCCTGGGTAATAATGAAAAACTGTTTTTT; cdr3_aa: CASSQRQGLGNNEKLFF
v_call: TRBV6-5; j_call: TRBJ1-1; cdr3_length: 15; d_call: TRBD1; clone_size: -; cdr3_nt: TGTGCCAGCAGTTCGGCAGGGGGAAAAAACACTGAAGCTTTCTTT; cdr3_aa: CASSSAGGKNTEAFF
v_call: TRBV5-1; j_call: TRBJ1-4; cdr3_length: 14; d_call: -; clone_size: -; cdr3_nt: TGCGCCAGCAGCTTGGCGGCAACTAATGAAAAACTGTTTTTT; cdr3_aa: CASSLAATNEKLFF
v_call: TRBV3-1/TRBV3-2; j_call: TRBJ2-3; cdr3_length: 15; d_call: -; clone_size: -; cdr3_nt: TGTGCCAGCAGCCAAATGGGGGGGGGCAGCTTTACGCAGTATTTT; cdr3_aa: CASSQMGGGSFTQYF
v_call: TRBV5-1; j_call: TRBJ1-1; cdr3_length: 14; d_call: -; clone_size: -; cdr3_nt: TGCGCCAGCAGCCCCGACAGACCGAACACTGAAGCTTTCTTT; cdr3_aa: CASSPDRPNTEAFF
v_call: TRBV10-2; j_call: TRBJ2-3; cdr3_length: 15; d_call: -; clone_size: -; cdr3_nt: TGCGCCAGCAGGACGACGGCGGGGCACACAGATACGCAGTATTTT; cdr3_aa: CASRTTAGHTDTQYF
v_call: TRBV5-1; j_call: TRBJ2-7; cdr3_length: 15; d_call: -; clone_size: -; cdr3_nt: TGCGCCAGCAGCTTGGAGGGCGGGACCCTCTACGAGCAGTACTTC; cdr3_aa: CASSLEGGTLYEQYF
v_call: TRBV5-1; j_call: TRBJ1-2; cdr3_length: 13; d_call: -; clone_size: -; cdr3_nt: TGCGCCAGCAGCTTGGCGGGGGACTATGGCTACACCTTC; cdr3_aa: CASSLAGDYGYTF
v_call: TRBV6-1; j_call: TRBJ2-1; cdr3_length: 16; d_call: TRBD1; clone_size: -; cdr3_nt: TGTGCCAGCAGTGAACGGTGGGCAGGGGGCATCGATGAGCAGTTCTTC; cdr3_aa: CASSERWAGGIDEQFF
v_call: TRBV27; j_call: TRBJ1-6; cdr3_length: 13; d_call: -; clone_size: -; cdr3_nt: TGTGCCAGCAGTTATAGGGAGAATTCACCCCTCCACTTT; cdr3_aa: CASSYRENSPLHF
v_call: TRBV28; j_call: TRBJ2-2; cdr3_length: 16; d_call: TRBD2; clone_size: -; cdr3_nt: TGTGCCAGCAGGAGGTCCGGGACTATAAACACCGGGGAGCTGTTTTTT; cdr3_aa: CASRRSGTINTGELFF